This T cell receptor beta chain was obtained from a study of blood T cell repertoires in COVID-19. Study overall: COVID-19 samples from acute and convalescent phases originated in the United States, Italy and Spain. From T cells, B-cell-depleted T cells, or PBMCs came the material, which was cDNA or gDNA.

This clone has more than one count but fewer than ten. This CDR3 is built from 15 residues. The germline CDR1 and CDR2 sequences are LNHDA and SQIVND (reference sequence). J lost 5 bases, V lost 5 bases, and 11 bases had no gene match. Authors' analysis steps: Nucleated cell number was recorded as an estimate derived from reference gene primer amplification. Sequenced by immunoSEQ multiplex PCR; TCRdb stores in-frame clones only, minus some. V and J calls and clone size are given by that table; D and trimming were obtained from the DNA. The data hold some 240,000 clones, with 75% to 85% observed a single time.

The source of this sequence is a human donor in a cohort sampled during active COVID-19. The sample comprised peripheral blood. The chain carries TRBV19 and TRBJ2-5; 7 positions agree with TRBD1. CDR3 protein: CASSSTNKGAETQYF. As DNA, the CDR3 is TGTGCCAGTAGTTCCACTAATAAGGGGGCCGAGACCCAGTACTTC.